The source of this T cell receptor beta chain is a study of T cell responses to AZD1222 COVID-19 vaccine. As concerns this clone: Its antigen remains unidentified.

TCRdb keeps only in-frame clones here, not all; method: immunoSEQ multiplex PCR. Here the sample spans 65,000 to 75,000 clones, around 82% being singletons. General study results and limits: The repertoires were collected only after the peak T cell response. Donor demographics were predominantly white British with a female majority; clonal diversity may be underestimated.

The source of this sequence is an adult in good health. Sequencing used peripheral blood, obtained on day 0 of AZD1222 vaccination.

In DNA form, the CDR3 reads TGTGCCAGTATTATGAGGGGGGGGTCCTACAATGAGCAGTTCTTC. Encoded protein: CASIMRGGSYNEQFF. The chain links TRBV19 to TRBJ2-1; TRBD2 might be the D (7 bases). This CDR3 spans 15 amino acids. Per the germline V gene, CDR1 is LNHDA and CDR2 is SQIVND (reference sequence). The V gene lost 7 bases and the J gene lost 1 base, with 14 bases spanning the gap.